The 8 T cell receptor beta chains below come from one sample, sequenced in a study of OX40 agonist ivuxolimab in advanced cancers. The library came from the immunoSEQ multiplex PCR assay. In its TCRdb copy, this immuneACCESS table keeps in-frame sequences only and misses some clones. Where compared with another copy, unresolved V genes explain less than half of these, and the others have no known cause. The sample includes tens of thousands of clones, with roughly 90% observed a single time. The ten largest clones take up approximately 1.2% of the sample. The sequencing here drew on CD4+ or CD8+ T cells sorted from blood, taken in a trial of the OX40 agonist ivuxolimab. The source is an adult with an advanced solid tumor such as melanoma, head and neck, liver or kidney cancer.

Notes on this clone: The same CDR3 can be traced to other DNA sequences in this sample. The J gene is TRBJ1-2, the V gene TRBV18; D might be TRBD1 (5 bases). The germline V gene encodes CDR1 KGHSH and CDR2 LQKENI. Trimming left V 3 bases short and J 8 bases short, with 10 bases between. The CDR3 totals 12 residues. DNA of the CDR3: TGTGCCAGCTCACCCGGGACGGGAGGCTACACCTTC. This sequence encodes CASSPGTGGYTF. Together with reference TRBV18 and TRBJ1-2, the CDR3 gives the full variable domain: NAGVMQNPRHLVRRRGQEARLRCSPMKGHSHVYWYRQLPEEGLKFMVYLQKENIIDESGMPKERFSAEFPKEGPSILRIQQVVRGDSAAYFCASSPGTGGYTFGSGTRLTVV.

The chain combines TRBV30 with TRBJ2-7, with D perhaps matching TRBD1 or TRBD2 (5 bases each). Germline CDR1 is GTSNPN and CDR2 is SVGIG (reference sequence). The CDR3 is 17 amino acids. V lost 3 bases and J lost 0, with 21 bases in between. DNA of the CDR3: TGTGCCTGGAGCCCTCCGTTCGGGACCACTATCTCCTACGAGCAGTACTTC. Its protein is CAWSPPFGTTISYEQYF.

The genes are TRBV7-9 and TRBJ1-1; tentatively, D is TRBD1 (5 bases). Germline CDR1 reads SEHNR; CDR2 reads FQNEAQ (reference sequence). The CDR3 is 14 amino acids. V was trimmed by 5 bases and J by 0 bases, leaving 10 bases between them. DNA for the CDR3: TGTGCCAGCAGCGATGGACACGTGAACACTGAAGCTTTCTTT. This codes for CASSDGHVNTEAFF.

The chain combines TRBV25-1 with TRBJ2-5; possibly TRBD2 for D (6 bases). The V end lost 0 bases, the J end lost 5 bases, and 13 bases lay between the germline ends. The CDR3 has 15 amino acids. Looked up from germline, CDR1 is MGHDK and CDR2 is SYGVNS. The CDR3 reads CASSEYELAKETQYF. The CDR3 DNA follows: TGTGCCAGCAGTGAATACGAACTAGCTAAGGAGACCCAGTACTTC.

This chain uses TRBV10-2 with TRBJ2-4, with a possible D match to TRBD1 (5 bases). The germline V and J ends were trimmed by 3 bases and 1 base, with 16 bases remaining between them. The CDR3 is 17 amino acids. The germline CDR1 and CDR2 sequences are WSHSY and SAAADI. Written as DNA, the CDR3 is TGCGCCAGCAGTGATCCAGGGATTTGGCGGGCCAAAAACATTCAGTACTTC. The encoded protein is CASSDPGIWRAKNIQYF.

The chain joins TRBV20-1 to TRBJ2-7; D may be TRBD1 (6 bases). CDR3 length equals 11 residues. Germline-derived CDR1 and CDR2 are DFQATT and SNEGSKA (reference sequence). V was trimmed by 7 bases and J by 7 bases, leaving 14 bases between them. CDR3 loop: CSVHRVSEQYF. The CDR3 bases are TGCAGTGTTCACAGGGTTTCTGAGCAGTACTTC.

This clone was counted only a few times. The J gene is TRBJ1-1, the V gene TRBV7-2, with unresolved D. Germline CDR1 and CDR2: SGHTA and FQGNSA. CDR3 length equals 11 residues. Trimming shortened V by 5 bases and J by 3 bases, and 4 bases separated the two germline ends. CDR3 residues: CASSQDTEAFF. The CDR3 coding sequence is TGTGCCAGCAGCCAGGACACTGAAGCTTTCTTT.

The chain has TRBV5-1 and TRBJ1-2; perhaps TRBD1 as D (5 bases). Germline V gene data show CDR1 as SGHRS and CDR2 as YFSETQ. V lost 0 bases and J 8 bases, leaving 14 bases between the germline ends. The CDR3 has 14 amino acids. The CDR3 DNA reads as TGCGCCAGCAGCTTGGAGGGGTCCGGGAGCGGCTACACCTTC. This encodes CASSLEGSGSGYTF. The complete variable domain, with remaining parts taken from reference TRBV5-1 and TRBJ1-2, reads KAGVTQTPRYLIKTRGQQVTLSCSPISGHRSVSWYQQTPGQGLQFLFEYFSETQRNKGNFPGRFSGRQFSNSRSEMNVSTLELGDSALYLCASSLEGSGSGYTFGSGTRLTVV.